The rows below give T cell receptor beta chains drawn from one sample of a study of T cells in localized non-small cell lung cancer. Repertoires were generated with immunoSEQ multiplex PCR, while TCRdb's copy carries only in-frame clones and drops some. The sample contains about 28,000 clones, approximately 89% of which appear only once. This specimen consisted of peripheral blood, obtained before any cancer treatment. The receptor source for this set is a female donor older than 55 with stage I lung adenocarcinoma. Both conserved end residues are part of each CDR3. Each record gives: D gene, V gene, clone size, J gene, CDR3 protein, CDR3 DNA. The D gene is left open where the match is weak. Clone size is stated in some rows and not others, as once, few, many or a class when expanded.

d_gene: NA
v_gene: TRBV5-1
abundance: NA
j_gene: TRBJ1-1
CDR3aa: CASSSPDGTTSYF
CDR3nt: TGCGCCAGCAGCTCCCCGGACGGCACCACGTCCTACTTT

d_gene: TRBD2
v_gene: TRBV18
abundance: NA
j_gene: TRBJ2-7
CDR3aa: CASSLSTSAEQYF
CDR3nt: TGTGCCAGCTCACTATCAACTAGCGCCGAGCAGTACTTC

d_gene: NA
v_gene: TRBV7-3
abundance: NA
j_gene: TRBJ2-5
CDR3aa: CASSLGTGETQYF
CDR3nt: TGTGCCAGCAGCTTAGGGACCGGAGAGACCCAGTACTTC

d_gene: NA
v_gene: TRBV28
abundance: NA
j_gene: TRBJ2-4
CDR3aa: CASSQTPGAKNIQYF
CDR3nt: TGTGCCAGCAGTCAGACCCCGGGCGCCAAAAACATTCAGTACTTC

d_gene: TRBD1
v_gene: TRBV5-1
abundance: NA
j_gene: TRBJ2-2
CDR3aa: CASTIGTGGAGELFF
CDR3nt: TGCGCCAGCACAATCGGCACAGGGGGAGCCGGGGAGCTGTTTTTT

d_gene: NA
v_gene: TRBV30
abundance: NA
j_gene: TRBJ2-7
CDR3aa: CAWSIHGGILYEQYF
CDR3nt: TGTGCCTGGAGTATTCACGGGGGTATCTTATACGAGCAGTACTTC

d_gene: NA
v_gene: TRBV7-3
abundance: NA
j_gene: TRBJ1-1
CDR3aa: CASSFIQMNTEAFF
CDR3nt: TGTGCCAGCAGCTTTATTCAGATGAACACTGAAGCTTTCTTT

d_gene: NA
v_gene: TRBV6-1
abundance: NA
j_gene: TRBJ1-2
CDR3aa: CASSEAPSGTLRMSYTF
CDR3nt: TGTGCCAGCAGTGAAGCTCCCTCCGGGACACTCCGCATGAGCTACACCTTC

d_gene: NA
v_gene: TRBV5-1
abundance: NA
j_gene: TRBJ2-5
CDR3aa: CASNPDPVQETQYF
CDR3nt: TGCGCCAGCAACCCTGACCCAGTTCAAGAGACCCAGTACTTC

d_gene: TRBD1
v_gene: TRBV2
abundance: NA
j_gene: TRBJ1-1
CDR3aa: CASTGDRGLYTEAFF
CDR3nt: TGTGCCAGCACCGGGGACAGGGGTTTGTACACTGAAGCTTTCTTT

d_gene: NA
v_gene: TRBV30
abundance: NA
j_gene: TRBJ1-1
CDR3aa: CAWGSTEAFF
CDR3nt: TGTGCCTGGGGGAGCACTGAAGCTTTCTTT

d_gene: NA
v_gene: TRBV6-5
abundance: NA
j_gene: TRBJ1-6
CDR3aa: CASSGPSGNSPLHF
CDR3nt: TGTGCCAGCAGCGGACCCTCAGGGAATTCACCCCTCCACTTT

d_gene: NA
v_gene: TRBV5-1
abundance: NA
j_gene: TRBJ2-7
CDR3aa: CASSFGGSINEQYF
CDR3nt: TGCGCCAGCAGCTTTGGGGGATCCATCAACGAGCAGTACTTC

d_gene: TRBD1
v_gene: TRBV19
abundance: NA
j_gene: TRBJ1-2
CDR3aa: CASRGQAVFGYTF
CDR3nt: TGTGCCAGTAGGGGACAGGCGGTTTTTGGCTACACCTTC

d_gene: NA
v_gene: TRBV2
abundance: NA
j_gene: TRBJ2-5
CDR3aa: CASSQDFQETQYF
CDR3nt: TGTGCCAGCAGTCAGGACTTCCAAGAGACCCAGTACTTC

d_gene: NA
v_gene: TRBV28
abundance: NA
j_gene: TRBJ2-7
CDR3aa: CASSLAVTYEQYF
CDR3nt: TGTGCCAGCAGTTTGGCGGTTACCTACGAGCAGTACTTC

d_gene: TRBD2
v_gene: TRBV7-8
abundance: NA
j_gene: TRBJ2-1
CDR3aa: CASSFQGGLAGGNEQFF
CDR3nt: TGTGCCAGCAGCTTCCAAGGAGGACTAGCGGGAGGGAATGAGCAGTTCTTC

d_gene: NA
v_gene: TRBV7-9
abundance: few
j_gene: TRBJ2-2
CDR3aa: CASSLKVDGELFF
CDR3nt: TGTGCCAGCAGCTTAAAGGTTGACGGGGAGCTGTTTTTT

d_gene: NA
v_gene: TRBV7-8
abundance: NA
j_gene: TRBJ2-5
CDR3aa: CASSLVGAGGETQYF
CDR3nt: TGTGCCAGCAGCTTAGTGGGGGCCGGCGGGGAGACCCAGTACTTC

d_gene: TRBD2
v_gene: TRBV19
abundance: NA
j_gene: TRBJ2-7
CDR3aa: CASSIGHLAGSFSYEQYF
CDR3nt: TGTGCCAGTAGTATAGGTCATCTAGCGGGTTCTTTCTCCTACGAGCAGTACTTC

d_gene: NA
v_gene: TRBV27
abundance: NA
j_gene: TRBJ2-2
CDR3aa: CASSLSWTHTGELFF
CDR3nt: TGTGCCAGCAGTTTATCCTGGACTCACACCGGGGAGCTGTTTTTT

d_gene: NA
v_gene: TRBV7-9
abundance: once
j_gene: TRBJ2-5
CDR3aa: CASSFMDLETQYF
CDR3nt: TGTGCCAGCAGCTTTATGGACCTCGAGACCCAGTACTTC

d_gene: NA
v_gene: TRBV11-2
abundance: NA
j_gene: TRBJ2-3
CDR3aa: CASSFYYRVGTDTQYF
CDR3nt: TGTGCCAGCAGCTTTTACTATAGAGTAGGCACAGATACGCAGTATTTT

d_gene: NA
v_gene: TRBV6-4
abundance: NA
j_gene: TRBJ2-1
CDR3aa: CASSEGGGFNEQFF
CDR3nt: TGTGCCAGCAGTGAGGGAGGGGGCTTCAATGAGCAGTTCTTC

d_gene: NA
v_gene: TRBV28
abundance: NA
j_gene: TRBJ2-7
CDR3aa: CASIGTSYEQYF
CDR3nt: TGTGCCAGCATTGGGACTTCCTACGAGCAGTACTTC

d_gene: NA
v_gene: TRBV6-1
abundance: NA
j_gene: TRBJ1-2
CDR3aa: CASSDLARGEIGYTF
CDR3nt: TGTGCCAGCAGTGATCTGGCCAGAGGGGAAATTGGCTACACCTTC

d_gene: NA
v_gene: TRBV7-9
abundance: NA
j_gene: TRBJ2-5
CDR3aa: CASSQTGPGGTQYF
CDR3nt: TGTGCCAGCAGCCAGACAGGTCCGGGGGGGACCCAGTACTTC

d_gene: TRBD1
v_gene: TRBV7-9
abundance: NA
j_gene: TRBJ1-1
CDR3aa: CASSLGQGSSGTEAFF
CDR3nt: TGTGCCAGCAGCCTCGGACAGGGGTCGTCGGGGACTGAAGCTTTCTTT

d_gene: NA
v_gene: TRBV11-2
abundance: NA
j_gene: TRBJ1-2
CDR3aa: CASSSQPGTGYTF
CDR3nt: TGTGCCAGCAGCTCTCAGCCAGGTACTGGCTACACCTTC

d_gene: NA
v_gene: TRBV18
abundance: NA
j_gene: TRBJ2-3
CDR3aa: CASSPTDQGSGTQYF
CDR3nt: TGTGCCAGCTCACCGACGGACCAGGGCTCCGGTACGCAGTATTTT

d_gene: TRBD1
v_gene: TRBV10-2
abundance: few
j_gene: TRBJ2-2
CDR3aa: CASSVDRGYGELFF
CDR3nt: TGCGCCAGCAGTGTCGACAGGGGATACGGGGAGCTGTTTTTT

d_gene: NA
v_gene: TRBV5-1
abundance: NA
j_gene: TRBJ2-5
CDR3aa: CASSPGSQQETQYF
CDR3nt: TGCGCCAGCAGCCCTGGGAGCCAACAAGAGACCCAGTACTTC

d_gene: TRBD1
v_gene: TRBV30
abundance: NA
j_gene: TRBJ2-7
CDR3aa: CAWSRALTGGDEQYF
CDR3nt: TGTGCCTGGAGTCGCGCGTTGACAGGGGGTGACGAGCAGTACTTC

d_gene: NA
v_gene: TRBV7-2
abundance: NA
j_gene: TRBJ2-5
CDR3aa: CASSPNLAGETQYF
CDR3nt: TGTGCCAGCAGCCCCAATCTGGCGGGGGAGACCCAGTACTTC

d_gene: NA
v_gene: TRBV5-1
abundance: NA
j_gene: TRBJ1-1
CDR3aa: CASSLDGDPSTEAFF
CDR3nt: TGCGCCAGCAGCTTGGATGGGGACCCGAGTACTGAAGCTTTCTTT

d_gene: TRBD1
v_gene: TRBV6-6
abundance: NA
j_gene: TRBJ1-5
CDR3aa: CASREQGAQGQPQHF
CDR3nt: TGTGCCAGCAGAGAACAGGGGGCGCAGGGTCAGCCCCAGCATTTT

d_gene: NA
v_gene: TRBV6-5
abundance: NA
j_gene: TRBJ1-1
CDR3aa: CASSYARNTEAFF
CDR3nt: TGTGCCAGCAGTTACGCAAGGAACACTGAAGCTTTCTTT

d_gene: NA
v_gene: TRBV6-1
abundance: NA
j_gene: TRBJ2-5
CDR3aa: CASRGPGLQETQYF
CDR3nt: TGTGCCAGCAGGGGGCCGGGTCTCCAAGAGACCCAGTACTTC

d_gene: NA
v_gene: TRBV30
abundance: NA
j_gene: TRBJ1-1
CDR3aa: CAWSVGGGAEAFF
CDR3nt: TGTGCCTGGAGTGTTGGGGGGGGAGCTGAAGCTTTCTTT

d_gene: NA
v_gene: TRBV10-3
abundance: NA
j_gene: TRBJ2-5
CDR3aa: CATGTVKETQYF
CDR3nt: TGTGCCACCGGGACGGTTAAAGAGACCCAGTACTTC

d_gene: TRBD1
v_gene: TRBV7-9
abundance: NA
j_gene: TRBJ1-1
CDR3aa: CASSPFRDRGRAEAFF
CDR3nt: TGTGCCAGCAGCCCCTTCCGGGACAGGGGGCGTGCTGAAGCTTTCTTT

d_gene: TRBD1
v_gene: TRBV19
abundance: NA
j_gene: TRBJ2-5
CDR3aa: CASSSPGQGIETQYF
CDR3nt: TGTGCCAGTAGTTCGCCGGGACAGGGGATAGAGACCCAGTACTTC

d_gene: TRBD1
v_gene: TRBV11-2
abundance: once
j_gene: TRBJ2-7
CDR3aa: CASSSTGGTAYEQYF
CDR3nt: TGTGCCAGCAGCTCAACAGGGGGAACGGCCTACGAGCAGTACTTC

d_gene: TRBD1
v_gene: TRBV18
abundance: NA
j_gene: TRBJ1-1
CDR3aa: CASSSGQGVTEAFF
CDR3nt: TGTGCCAGCTCATCGGGACAGGGGGTCACTGAAGCTTTCTTT

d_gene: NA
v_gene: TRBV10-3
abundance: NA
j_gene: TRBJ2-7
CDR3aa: CAISPPVGEQYF
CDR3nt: TGTGCCATCAGTCCCCCAGTGGGGGAGCAGTACTTC

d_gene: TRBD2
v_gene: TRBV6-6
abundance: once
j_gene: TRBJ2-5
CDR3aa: CASRGLAGGGETQYF
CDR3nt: TGTGCCAGCAGGGGACTAGCGGGGGGAGGGGAGACCCAGTACTTC

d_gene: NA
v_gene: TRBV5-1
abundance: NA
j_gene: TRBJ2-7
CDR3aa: CASSPGDRDYEQYF
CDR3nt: TGCGCCAGCAGCCCGGGGGACCGAGATTACGAGCAGTACTTC

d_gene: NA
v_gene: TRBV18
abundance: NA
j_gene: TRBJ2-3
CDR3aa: CASSPSSTDTQYF
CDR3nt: TGTGCCAGCTCACCTTCTAGCACAGATACGCAGTATTTT

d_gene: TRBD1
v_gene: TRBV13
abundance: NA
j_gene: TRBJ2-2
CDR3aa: CASKQRATGATTGELFF
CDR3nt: TGTGCCAGCAAACAACGGGCGACAGGGGCGACCACCGGGGAGCTGTTTTTT

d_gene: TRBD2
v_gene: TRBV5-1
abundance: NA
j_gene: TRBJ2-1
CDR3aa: CASSTGLAGVEEQFF
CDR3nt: TGCGCCAGCAGCACGGGACTAGCGGGAGTCGAGGAGCAGTTCTTC

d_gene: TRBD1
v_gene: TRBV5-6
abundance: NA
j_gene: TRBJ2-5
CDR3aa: CASSSRGLQETQYF
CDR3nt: TGTGCCAGCAGCTCCAGGGGGCTCCAAGAGACCCAGTACTTC

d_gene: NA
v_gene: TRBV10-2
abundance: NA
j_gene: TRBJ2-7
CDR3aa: CASRQDSTPRYEQYF
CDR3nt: TGCGCCAGCAGGCAGGACAGTACTCCCCGCTACGAGCAGTACTTC

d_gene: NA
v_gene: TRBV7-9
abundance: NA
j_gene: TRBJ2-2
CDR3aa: CASSLDSLSNTGELFF
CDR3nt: TGTGCCAGCAGCTTAGACAGCCTCTCCAACACCGGGGAGCTGTTTTTT